A selection of T cell receptor beta chains follows, all from one sample in a study of blood T cells in healthy people across ages. MiXCR, run by TCRdb on the 5' RACE reads, gives a single entry per CDR3 protein. The sample has hundreds of thousands of distinct CDR3 sequences; 44% are singletons. What was sequenced was blood. The receptors come from a man aged 60 to 75 in good health. CDR3s include the opening cysteine and the closing phenylalanine or tryptophan. Each record gives: V gene, J gene, CDR3 protein.

>TRBV6-1|TRBJ1-4
CASSAGTGMATNEKLFF
>TRBV20-1|TRBJ2-1
CSAWDYGEQFF
>TRBV7-9|TRBJ1-1
CASSLKGQGEIEAFF
>TRBV4-1|TRBJ2-5
CASSQGSNRDEQYF
>TRBV20-1|TRBJ2-3
CSALVPGPGFTDTQYF
>TRBV7-9|TRBJ2-3
CASSPIGGTSTDTQYF
>TRBV5-1|TRBJ1-4
CASSPTGAINEKLFF
>TRBV11-2|TRBJ2-1
CASSLDWSSYGSSYNEQFF
>TRBV2|TRBJ2-5
CASSEQRGGRETQYF
>TRBV15|TRBJ2-1
CATSTRGGVEQFF
>TRBV12-3/TRBV12-4|TRBJ2-3
CASTGTGLYTDTQYF
>TRBV3-1|TRBJ1-1
CASSQAGASTEAFF
>TRBV4-3|TRBJ2-7
CASSQGPTSGEQYF
>TRBV27|TRBJ1-1
CASTIAWGKNTEAFF
>TRBV5-1|TRBJ1-2
CASSHSTGGENYGYTF
>TRBV15|TRBJ1-2
CATSRDVQTVGYTF
>TRBV6-5|TRBJ1-4
CASRRQGGEKLFF
>TRBV3-1|TRBJ1-6
CASSQASGGSPLHF
>TRBV10-3|TRBJ2-7
CASQRLADSYEQYF
>TRBV11-2|TRBJ2-4
CASSFLAGGNIQYF
>TRBV10-2|TRBJ1-6
CASSASTGEGSPLHF
>TRBV5-1|TRBJ2-1
CASSLASSGGANEQFF